The clone carrying this T cell receptor beta chain has only a few counts. Its antigen is still unknown. Sequence at one end of the junction differs from germline and may be a read error. CDR1 and CDR2 from the germline V gene are SNHLY and FYNNEI. CDR3 length: 14 residues. The source of the sample is a study of T cell repertoires in cytomegalovirus infection. Findings of the study overall: The ex vivo response was dominated by HLA-C-restricted CMV-specific TCR beta clonotypes.

TCRdb independently ran MiXCR on the reads; one entry per CDR3 protein. This table holds approximately 750,000 distinct CDR3 sequences, 35% to 45% found once. The chain uses TRBV2 and TRBJ2-7, with D maybe TRBD2 (7 bases). This clonotype originated in a human donor in good health (CMV status not recorded). Some clones in this sample may be carry-over from other donors' samples. The sequenced material came from PBMCs. CDR3 bases: TGTGCTAGCAGTGTGGGGGGGGCTCGGTACGAGCAGTACTTC. Protein product: CASSVGGARYEQYF.